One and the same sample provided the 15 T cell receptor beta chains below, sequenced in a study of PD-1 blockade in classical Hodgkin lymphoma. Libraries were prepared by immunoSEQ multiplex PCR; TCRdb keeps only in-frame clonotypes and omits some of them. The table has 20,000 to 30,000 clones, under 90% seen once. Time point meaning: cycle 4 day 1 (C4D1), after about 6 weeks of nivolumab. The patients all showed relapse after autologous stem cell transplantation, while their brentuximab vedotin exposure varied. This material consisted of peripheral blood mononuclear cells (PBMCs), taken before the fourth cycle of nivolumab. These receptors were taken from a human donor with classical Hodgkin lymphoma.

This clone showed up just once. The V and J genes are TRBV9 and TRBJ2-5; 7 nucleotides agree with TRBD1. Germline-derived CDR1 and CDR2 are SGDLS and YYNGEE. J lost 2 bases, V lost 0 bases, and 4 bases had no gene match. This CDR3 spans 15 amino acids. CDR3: CASSVGGGTQETQYF. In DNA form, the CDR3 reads TGTGCCAGCAGCGTAGGAGGGGGCACACAAGAGACCCAGTACTTC.

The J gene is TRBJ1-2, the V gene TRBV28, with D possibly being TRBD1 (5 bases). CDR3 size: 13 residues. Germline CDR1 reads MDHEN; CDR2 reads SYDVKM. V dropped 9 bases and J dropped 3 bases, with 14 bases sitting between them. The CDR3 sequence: CASNYGGDYGYTF. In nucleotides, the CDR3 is TGTGCCAGTAACTATGGGGGTGACTATGGCTACACCTTC.

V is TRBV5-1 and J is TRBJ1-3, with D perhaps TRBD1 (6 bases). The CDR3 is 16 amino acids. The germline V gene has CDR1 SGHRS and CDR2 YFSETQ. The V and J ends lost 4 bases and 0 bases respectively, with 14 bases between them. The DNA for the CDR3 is TGCGCCAGCAGCCTCGGGGACACCTACTCTGGAAACACCATATATTTT. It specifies CASSLGDTYSGNTIYF. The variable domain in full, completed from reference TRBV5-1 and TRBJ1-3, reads KAGVTQTPRYLIKTRGQQVTLSCSPISGHRSVSWYQQTPGQGLQFLFEYFSETQRNKGNFPGRFSGRQFSNSRSEMNVSTLELGDSALYLCASSLGDTYSGNTIYFGEGSWLTVV.

In DNA, the CDR3 is TGTGCCAGCAGCTTTCGAGGGGACATAGGATCACCCCTCCACTTT. This sequence encodes CASSFRGDIGSPLHF. The chain carries TRBV5-8 and TRBJ1-6, with a possible D match to TRBD1 (6 bases). This CDR3 contains 15 residues. CDR1 is SGHTS and CDR2 is YDEGEE in the germline V gene. Deletions cut 2 bases from V and 10 bases from J, with 16 bases between.

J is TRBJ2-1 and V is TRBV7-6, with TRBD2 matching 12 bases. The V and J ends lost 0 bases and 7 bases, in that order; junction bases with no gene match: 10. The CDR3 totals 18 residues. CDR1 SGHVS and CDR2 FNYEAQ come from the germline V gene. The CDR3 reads CASSLAFSTSGSRNEQFF. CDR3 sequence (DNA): TGTGCCAGCAGCTTAGCGTTTTCGACTAGCGGGAGTAGGAATGAGCAGTTCTTC. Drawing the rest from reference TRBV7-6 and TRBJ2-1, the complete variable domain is GAGVSQSPRYKVTKRGQDVALRCDPISGHVSLYWYRQALGQGPEFLTYFNYEAQQDKSGLPNDRFSAERPEGSISTLTIQRTEQRDSAMYRCASSLAFSTSGSRNEQFFGPGTRLTVL.

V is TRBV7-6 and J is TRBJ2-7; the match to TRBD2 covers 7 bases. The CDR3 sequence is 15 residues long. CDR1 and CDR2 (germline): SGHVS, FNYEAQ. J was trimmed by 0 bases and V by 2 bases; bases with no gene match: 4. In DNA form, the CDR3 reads TGTGCCAGCAGCTTAAGGCGGGGGAGCTCCTACGAGCAGTACTTC. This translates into CASSLRRGSSYEQYF.

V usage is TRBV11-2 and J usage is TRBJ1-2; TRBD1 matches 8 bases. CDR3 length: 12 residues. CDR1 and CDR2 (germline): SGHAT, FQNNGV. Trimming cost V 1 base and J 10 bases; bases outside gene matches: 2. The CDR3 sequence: CASSLGTGIYTF. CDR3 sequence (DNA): TGTGCCAGCAGCTTAGGGACAGGGATCTACACCTTC.

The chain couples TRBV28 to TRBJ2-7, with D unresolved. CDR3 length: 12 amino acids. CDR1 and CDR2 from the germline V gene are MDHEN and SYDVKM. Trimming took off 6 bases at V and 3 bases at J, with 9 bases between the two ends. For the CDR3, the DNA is TGTGCCAGCAGCTCCGCCAGCTACGAGCAGTACTTC. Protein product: CASSSASYEQYF.

The CDR3 nucleotides are TGTGCCAGCAGCCACTCTACAGCTTACGAGCAGTACTTC. Its translation is CASSHSTAYEQYF. This chain joins TRBV7-9 and TRBJ2-7; D remains unclear. Trimming removed 5 bases from V and 4 bases from J, with 12 bases in between. Germline-derived CDR1 and CDR2 are SEHNR and FQNEAQ (reference sequence). This CDR3 is built from 13 residues.

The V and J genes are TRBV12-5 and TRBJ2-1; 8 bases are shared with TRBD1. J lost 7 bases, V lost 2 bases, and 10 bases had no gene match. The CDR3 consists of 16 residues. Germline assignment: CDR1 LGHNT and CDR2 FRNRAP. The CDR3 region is CASGLWPGQVDNEQFF. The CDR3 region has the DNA TGTGCTAGTGGTTTGTGGCCGGGACAGGTGGATAATGAGCAGTTCTTC.

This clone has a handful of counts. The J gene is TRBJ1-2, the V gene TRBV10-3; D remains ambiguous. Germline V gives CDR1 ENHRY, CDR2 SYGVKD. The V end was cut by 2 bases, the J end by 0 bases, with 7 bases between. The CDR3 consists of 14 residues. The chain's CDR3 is CAISEMGANYGYTF. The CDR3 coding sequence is TGTGCCATCAGTGAGATGGGAGCTAACTATGGCTACACCTTC.

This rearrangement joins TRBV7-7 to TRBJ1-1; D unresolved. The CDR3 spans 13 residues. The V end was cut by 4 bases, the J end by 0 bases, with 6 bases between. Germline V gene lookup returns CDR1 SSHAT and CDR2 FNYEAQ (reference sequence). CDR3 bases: TGTGCCAGCAGCTACCGTCTGAACACTGAAGCTTTCTTT. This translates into CASSYRLNTEAFF.

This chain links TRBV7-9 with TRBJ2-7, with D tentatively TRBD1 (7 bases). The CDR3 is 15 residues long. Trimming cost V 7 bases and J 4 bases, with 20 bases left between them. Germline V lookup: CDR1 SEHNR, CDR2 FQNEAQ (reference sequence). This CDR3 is CASTPTGPGGYEQYF. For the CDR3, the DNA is TGTGCCAGCACCCCCACGGGTCCAGGGGGGTACGAGCAGTACTTC.

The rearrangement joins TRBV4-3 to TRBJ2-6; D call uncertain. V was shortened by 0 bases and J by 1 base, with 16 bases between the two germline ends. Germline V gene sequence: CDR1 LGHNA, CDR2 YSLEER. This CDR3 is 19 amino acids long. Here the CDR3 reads CASSQDPVIRLSGANVLTF. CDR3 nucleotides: TGCGCCAGCAGCCAAGATCCGGTGATTCGCCTATCTGGGGCCAACGTCCTGACTTTC.

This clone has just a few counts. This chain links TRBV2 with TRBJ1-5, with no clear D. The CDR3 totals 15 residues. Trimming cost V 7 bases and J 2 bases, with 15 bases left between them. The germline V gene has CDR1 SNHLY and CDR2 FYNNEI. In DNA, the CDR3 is TGTGCCAGCAAGGAGGAGGCAGGAGGCAATCAGCCCCAGCATTTT. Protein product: CASKEEAGGNQPQHF.